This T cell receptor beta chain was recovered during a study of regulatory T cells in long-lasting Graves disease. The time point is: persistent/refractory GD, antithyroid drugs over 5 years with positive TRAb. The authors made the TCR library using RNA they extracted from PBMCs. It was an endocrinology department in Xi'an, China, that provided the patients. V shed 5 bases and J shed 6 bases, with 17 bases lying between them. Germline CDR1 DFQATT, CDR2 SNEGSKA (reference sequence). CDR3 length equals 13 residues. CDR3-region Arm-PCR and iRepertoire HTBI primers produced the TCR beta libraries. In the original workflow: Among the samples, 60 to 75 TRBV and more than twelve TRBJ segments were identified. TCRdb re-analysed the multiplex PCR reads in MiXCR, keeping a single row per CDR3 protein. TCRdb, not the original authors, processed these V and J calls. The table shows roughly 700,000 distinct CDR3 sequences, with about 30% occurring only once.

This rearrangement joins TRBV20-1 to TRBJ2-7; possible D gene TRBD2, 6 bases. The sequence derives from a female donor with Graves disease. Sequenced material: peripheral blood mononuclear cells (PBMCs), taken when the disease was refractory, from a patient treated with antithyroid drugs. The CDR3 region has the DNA TGCAGTGCTTCGGGGGAACATTCGGCCGAGCAGTACTTC. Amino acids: CSASGEHSAEQYF.